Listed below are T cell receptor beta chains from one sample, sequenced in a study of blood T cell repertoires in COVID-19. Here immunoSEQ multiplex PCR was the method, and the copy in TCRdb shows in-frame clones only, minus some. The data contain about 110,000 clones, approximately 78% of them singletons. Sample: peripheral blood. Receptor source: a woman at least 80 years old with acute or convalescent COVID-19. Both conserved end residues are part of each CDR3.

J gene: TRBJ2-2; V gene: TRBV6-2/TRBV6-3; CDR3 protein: CASSYGESWQLGRWYTGELFF
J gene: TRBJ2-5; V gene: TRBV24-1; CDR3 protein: CATSDFRQGKETQYF
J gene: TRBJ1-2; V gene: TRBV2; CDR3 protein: CASSRDRGPYAEGYTF
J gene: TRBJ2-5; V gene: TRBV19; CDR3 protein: CASSMSREETQYF
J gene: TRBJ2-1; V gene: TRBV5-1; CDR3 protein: CASSLLDGRTGEQFF
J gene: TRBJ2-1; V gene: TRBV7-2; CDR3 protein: CASSHPDRGLSYNEQFF
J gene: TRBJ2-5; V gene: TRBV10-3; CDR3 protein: CAISVRVQETQYF
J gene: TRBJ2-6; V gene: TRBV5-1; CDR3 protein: CASSPDSSGANVLTF
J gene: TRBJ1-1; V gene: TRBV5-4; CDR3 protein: CASSLRENTEAFF
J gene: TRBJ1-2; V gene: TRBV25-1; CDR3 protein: CASSPPGQGNYGYTF
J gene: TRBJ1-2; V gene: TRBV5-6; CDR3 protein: CASSLPTGRGYTF
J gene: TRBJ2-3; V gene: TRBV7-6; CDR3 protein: CASSLGQGGATDTQYF
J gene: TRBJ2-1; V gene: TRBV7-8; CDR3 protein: CASSSGRAKLSSNEQFF
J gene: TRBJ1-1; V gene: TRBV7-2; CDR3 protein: CASSRRQSNTEAFF
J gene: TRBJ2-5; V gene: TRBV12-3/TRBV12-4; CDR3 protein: CASSVGGGETQYF
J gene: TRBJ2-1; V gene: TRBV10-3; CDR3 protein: CASRLTGDNEQFF
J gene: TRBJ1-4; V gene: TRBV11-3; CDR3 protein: CASSLRSEKLFF
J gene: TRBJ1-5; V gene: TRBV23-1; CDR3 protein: CASSRGQGAQTDQPQHF
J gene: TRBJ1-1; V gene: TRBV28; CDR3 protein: CASRSTGLMNTEAFF
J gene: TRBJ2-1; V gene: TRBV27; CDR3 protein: CASRTNIYNEQFF
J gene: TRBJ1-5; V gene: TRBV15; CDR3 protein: CATSRGGTGMTQPQHF
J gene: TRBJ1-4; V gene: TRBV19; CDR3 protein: CASTRKGVVADNEKLFF
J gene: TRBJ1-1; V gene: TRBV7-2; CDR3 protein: CASSLQYGKAFF
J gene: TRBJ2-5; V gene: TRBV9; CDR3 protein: CASSVATSRQETQYF
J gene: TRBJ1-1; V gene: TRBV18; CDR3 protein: CASSHREGRNTEAFF
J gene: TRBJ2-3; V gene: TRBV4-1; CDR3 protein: CASQASSGRNLPQYF
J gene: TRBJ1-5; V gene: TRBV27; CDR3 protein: CASRRSGVGSQPQHF
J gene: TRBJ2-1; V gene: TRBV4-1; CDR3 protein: CASSPRLAGEGNEQFF
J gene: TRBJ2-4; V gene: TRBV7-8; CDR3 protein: CASSLAGASNIQYF
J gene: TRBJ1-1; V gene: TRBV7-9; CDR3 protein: CASSLRDRGNTEAFF
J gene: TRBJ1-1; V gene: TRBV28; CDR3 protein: CASSFWDRAFNTEAFF
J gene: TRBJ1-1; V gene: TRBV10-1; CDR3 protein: CASAAEHTNTEAFF
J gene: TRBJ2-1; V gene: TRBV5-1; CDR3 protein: CASSFWQYNEQFF
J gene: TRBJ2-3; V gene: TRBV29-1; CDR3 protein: CSVEDARGADTQYF
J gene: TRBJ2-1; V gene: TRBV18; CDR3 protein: CASSPRPENEQFF
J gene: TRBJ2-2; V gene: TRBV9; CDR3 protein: CASSGSLTGELFF
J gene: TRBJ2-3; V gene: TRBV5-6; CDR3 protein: CASSLLGQITDTQYF
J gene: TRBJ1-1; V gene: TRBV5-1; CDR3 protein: CASSPLDRGETEAFF
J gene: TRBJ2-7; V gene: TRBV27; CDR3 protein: CASKNEEGNYEQYF
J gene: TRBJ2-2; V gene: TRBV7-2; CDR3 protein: CASSLILRNTGELFF
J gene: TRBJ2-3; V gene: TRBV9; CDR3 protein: CASSVGASGTDTQYF